These 10 T cell receptor beta chains were all obtained from the same sample, sequenced in a study of T cell responses to AZD1222 COVID-19 vaccine. The method was immunoSEQ multiplex PCR; TCRdb's version includes in-frame clones alone and lacks a portion of them. The sample holds over 100,000 clones, approximately 91% seen once. Sequences were derived from peripheral blood, sampled on day 0 of AZD1222 vaccination. The source of these receptors is an adult in good health.

The CDR3 region is CASSLGIGQEAFF. CDR3 nucleotides: TGTGCCAGCAGCTTAGGTATCGGCCAGGAAGCTTTCTTT. The chain recombines TRBV11-2 with TRBJ1-1; D is ambiguous. V lost 1 base, J lost 8 bases, and 11 bases lay in between. Germline values: CDR1 SGHAT, CDR2 FQNNGV. The CDR3 has 13 residues.

This rearrangement joins TRBV19 to TRBJ2-1, with 15 bases matching TRBD2. Trimming at V came to 6 bases and at J to 9 bases, leaving 9 bases not matched to a gene. The germline V gene has CDR1 LNHDA and CDR2 SQIVND (reference sequence). The CDR3 is 16 residues long. Written as DNA, the CDR3 is TGTGCCAGTAGACTGGGACTAGCGGGAGGCGAGGCTGAGCAGTTCTTC. Its translation: CASRLGLAGGEAEQFF.

This clone was seen a handful of times. This rearrangement joins TRBV9 to TRBJ2-1; TRBD1 matches 10 bases. This CDR3 is 13 amino acids long. Germline V gene sequence: CDR1 SGDLS, CDR2 YYNGEE. J lost 7 bases, V lost 7 bases, and 5 bases had no gene match. Here the CDR3 reads CASSRTGGNEQFF. The CDR3 nucleotides read TGTGCCAGCTCCCGGACAGGGGGAAATGAGCAGTTCTTC.

V usage is TRBV9 and J usage is TRBJ2-1; TRBD2 aligns across 9 bases. Germline V lookup: CDR1 SGDLS, CDR2 YYNGEE. This CDR3 contains 17 residues. V dropped 0 bases and J dropped 5; count of bases not matched to a gene: 9. CDR3 in amino acids: CASSVGVAGASDNEQFF. Here the CDR3 DNA reads TGTGCCAGCAGCGTAGGGGTAGCGGGGGCCTCGGACAATGAGCAGTTCTTC.

This rearrangement joins TRBV3-1 (or the pseudogene TRBV3-2) to TRBJ2-1, with D tentatively TRBD1 (6 bases). The CDR3 is 12 amino acids. Germline values: CDR1 LGHDT, CDR2 YNNKEL (reference sequence). V shed 4 bases and J shed 12 bases, with 13 bases lying between them. This CDR3 reads CASSLHLRGQFF. The CDR3 DNA sequence: TGTGCCAGCAGCCTCCATCTCAGGGGGCAGTTCTTC.

This chain joins TRBV7-9 and TRBJ1-6; D is unclear. This CDR3 comprises 14 residues. Germline V gene sequence: CDR1 SEHNR, CDR2 FQNEAQ (reference sequence). V was pared by 1 base and J by 7 bases, with 8 bases between. CDR3 region: CASSLGALNSPLHF. CDR3 bases: TGTGCCAGCAGCTTAGGGGCATTGAATTCACCCCTCCACTTT.

The chain recombines TRBV12-3 or TRBV12-4 with TRBJ2-7; D not resolved. Between the trimmed V and J ends, which lost 3 bases and 2 bases, there was a span of 8 bases. The CDR3 is 13 amino acids. The CDR3: CASSLGRPYEQYF. CDR3 in DNA: TGTGCCAGCAGTTTGGGCCGCCCCTACGAGCAGTACTTC.

This chain connects TRBV15 to TRBJ2-5, with TRBD2 identical over 11 bases. The length of the CDR3 is 15 residues. The germline V gene encodes CDR1 LNHNV and CDR2 YYDKDF (reference sequence). With V trimmed by 2 bases and J by 5 bases, 4 bases remained unmatched. The CDR3 reads CATSRQTSGIETQYF. The CDR3 DNA is TGTGCCACCAGCAGACAGACTAGCGGGATTGAGACCCAGTACTTC.

The chain links TRBV6-5 to TRBJ1-1, with TRBD1 matching 7 bases. Germline V lookup: CDR1 MNHEY, CDR2 SVGAGI. This CDR3 is built from 16 residues. J lost 1 base, V lost 2 bases, and 7 bases had no gene match. CDR3 sequence (DNA): TGTGCCAGCAGTTACGCCCTGACAGGGAAGAACACTGAAGCTTTCTTT. This gives the protein CASSYALTGKNTEAFF.

The rearrangement uses TRBV30 and TRBJ1-5; 7 bases agree with TRBD1. CDR1 GTSNPN and CDR2 SVGIG come from the germline V gene (reference sequence). Trimming cost V 5 bases and J 3 bases; bases outside gene matches: 4. CDR3 size: 13 residues. The CDR3 region has the DNA TGTGCCTGGTCTAGGGGGCCCAATCAGCCCCAGCATTTT. Encoded protein: CAWSRGPNQPQHF.